This T cell receptor (beta chain) appears in the sequencing data of a study of blood T cell repertoires in COVID-19. Study overall: Some COVID-19 samples were acute and others convalescent; all came from the United States, Italy and Spain.

Per the original data handling: Counts of nucleated cells, estimated from reference gene primer amplification, were obtained. Assay: immunoSEQ multiplex PCR; the TCRdb copy retains only in-frame clones and omits some. The D gene and trimming were derived from the DNA, and the V and J assignments and clone size from that table. The repertoire includes some 150,000 clones, approximately 85% of them detected once, and more than 0.85% sits in the top ten. Germline CDR1 reads MNHEY; CDR2 reads SMNVEV (reference sequence). V was shortened by 8 bases and J by 6 bases, with 17 bases between the two germline ends. This CDR3 has 14 residues.

Sequencing used peripheral blood. V gene TRBV27 combines with J gene TRBJ2-1; D is perhaps TRBD2 (7 bases). This TCR was recovered from a man between 35 and 55 years old with acute or convalescent COVID-19. The CDR3 is CASGRTGGLNEQFF. CDR3 coding DNA: TGTGCCAGCGGCCGGACGGGGGGCCTCAATGAGCAGTTCTTC.